The 19 T cell receptor beta chains below all came from one sample that was sequenced in a study of T-cell memory formation after mild COVID-19. TCRdb reprocessed the 5' RACE reads with MiXCR, giving one entry per CDR3 protein. Found here are 100,000 to 150,000 distinct CDR3 sequences, 5% to 6.5% of them singletons; the top ten hold roughly 2.2%. Sequencing input: PBMCs or a T cell subset sorted from them (not recorded which). These receptors were obtained from an adult woman who had mild COVID-19 (a few samples of this study predate the infection). Cell type and time point are not known.

This clonotype was recorded many times. The chain carries TRBV29-1 and TRBJ2-4; the match to TRBD2 covers 7 bases. The CDR3 loop spans 13 amino acids. CDR1 SQVTM and CDR2 ANQGSEA come from the germline V gene. With 4 bases clipped from V and 7 bases from J, the junction kept 7 bases outside the gene matches. The CDR3 DNA reads TGCAGCGTTGTGTGGGACGGGGGGAACATTCAGTACTTC. Translating gives CSVVWDGGNIQYF.

This clonotype has a count of ten or more. The chain couples TRBV7-9 to TRBJ1-6; no clear D gene. The CDR3 covers 12 residues. CDR1 and CDR2 from the germline V gene are SEHNR and FQNEAQ (reference sequence). Trimming cost V 3 bases and J 10 bases, with 7 bases left between them. DNA of the CDR3: TGTGCCAGCAGCTTTGTGGGATCACCCCTCCACTTT. Its translation: CASSFVGSPLHF.

This clonotype was picked up a small number of times. This chain links TRBV7-2 with TRBJ2-1, with 14 bases that match TRBD2. The germline CDR1 and CDR2 sequences are SGHTA and FQGNSA. Trimming at V came to 7 bases and at J to 8 bases, leaving 7 bases not matched to a gene. CDR3 length equals 15 residues. CDR3 DNA sequence: TGTGCCAGCAAACCGGGACTAGCGGGAGTTTATGAGCAGTTCTTC. It is translated as CASKPGLAGVYEQFF.

This clonotype occurred many times. The chain combines TRBV6-5 with TRBJ2-1; 8 bases are a match to TRBD2. Germline V lookup: CDR1 MNHEY, CDR2 SVGAGI. The J segment lost 8 bases and the V segment lost 2 bases, leaving 11 bases of the junction unmatched. This CDR3 has 16 residues. CDR3 nucleotide sequence: TGTGCCAGCAGTTACCGTTCGGGAGGGCCAGTCTATGAGCAGTTCTTC. Translating it yields CASSYRSGGPVYEQFF.

The J gene is TRBJ2-3, the V gene TRBV12-3 or TRBV12-4, with 14 bases lining up with TRBD2. V lost 6 bases to trimming and J lost 1 base; unmatched junction nucleotides: 9. CDR3 length: 18 amino acids. The CDR3 reads CASSTGTSGSVGTDTQYF. DNA for the CDR3: TGTGCCAGCAGCACCGGGACTAGCGGGAGTGTCGGCACAGATACGCAGTATTTT.

The rearrangement uses TRBV6-1 and TRBJ1-2, with D unclear. Per germline, CDR1 MNHNS and CDR2 SASEGT. The CDR3 contains 13 residues. V was cut by 0 bases and J by 4 bases, with 6 bases left in between. For the CDR3, the DNA is TGTGCCAGCAGTGAAGCGATCGGCTATGGCTACACCTTC. It encodes CASSEAIGYGYTF.

This rearrangement joins TRBV5-4 to TRBJ2-7; TRBD1 agrees at 9 bases. CDR3 length: 13 amino acids. CDR1 SGHNT and CDR2 YYREEE come from the germline V gene (reference sequence). V was pared by 2 bases and J by 6 bases, with 3 bases of the junction left unmatched. The CDR3 here is CASSLQGAPEQYF. CDR3 DNA sequence: TGTGCCAGCAGCTTACAGGGGGCCCCCGAGCAGTACTTC.

This chain connects TRBV6-5 to TRBJ2-2; D is ambiguous. V was cut by 6 bases and J by 6 bases, with 23 bases left in between. This CDR3 region has 17 residues. The germline V gene has CDR1 MNHEY and CDR2 SVGAGI. CDR3 in amino acids: CASRLIPWSLNPGELFF. In nucleotides, the CDR3 is TGTGCCAGCAGACTAATTCCTTGGTCCCTCAACCCCGGGGAGCTGTTTTTT.

This clonotype was counted many times. The rearrangement joins TRBV7-3 to TRBJ1-6; D gene ambiguous. Germline V gene data show CDR1 as SGHTA and CDR2 as FQGTGA. The V gene lost 3 bases and the J gene lost 7 bases, with 13 bases spanning the gap. This CDR3 is 15 amino acids long. The CDR3 loop is CASSLLGASNSPLHF. Here the CDR3 DNA reads TGTGCCAGCAGCTTGTTGGGAGCTTCCAATTCACCCCTCCACTTT. The full variable domain, in which reference TRBV7-3 and TRBJ1-6 provide the parts outside the CDR3, is GAGVSQTPSNKVTEKGKYVELRCDPISGHTALYWYRQSLGQGPEFLIYFQGTGAADDSGLPNDRFFAVRPEGSVSTLKIQRTERGDSAVYLCASSLLGASNSPLHFGNGTRLTVT.

The chain is built from TRBV7-8 and TRBJ2-7; 7 bases match TRBD1. This CDR3 is 15 amino acids long. V dropped 3 bases and J dropped 5; count of bases not matched to a gene: 10. Germline V gives CDR1 SGHVS, CDR2 FQNEAQ. The CDR3 loop is CASSFSFDRAHEQYF. As DNA, the CDR3 is TGTGCCAGCAGCTTCTCATTCGACAGGGCACACGAGCAGTACTTC.

This clonotype was detected ten times or more. The V and J genes are TRBV7-6 and TRBJ2-1; D gene uncertain. The germline V and J ends were trimmed by 4 bases and 4 bases, with 8 bases remaining between them. The CDR3 extends over 13 amino acids. The V gene's germline CDR1 is SGHVS and CDR2 FNYEAQ. CDR3 sequence reads: CASSSPSYNEQFF. In DNA, the CDR3 is TGTGCCAGCAGCTCCCCGTCATACAATGAGCAGTTCTTC.

The table lists this clonotype with many counts. The gene calls are TRBV12-1 and TRBJ2-7. TRBV12-1 is labeled a pseudogene. The CDR3 spans 11 residues. This CDR3 is CASDGTYEQYF. The CDR3 DNA is TGTGCCAGCGATGGCACCTACGAGCAGTACTTC.

This clonotype was counted a few times. The chain carries TRBV5-1 and TRBJ2-1; 7 bases are shared with TRBD2. The J segment lost 6 bases and the V segment lost 2 bases, leaving 11 bases of the junction unmatched. The CDR3 has 16 residues. Germline-derived CDR1 and CDR2 are SGHRS and YFSETQ. The CDR3 spells CASSLRVGGPSNEQFF. CDR3 DNA sequence: TGCGCCAGCAGCTTAAGGGTGGGAGGGCCTTCCAATGAGCAGTTCTTC.

The V gene is TRBV7-2, the J gene TRBJ2-5; D uncertain. CDR1 SGHTA and CDR2 FQGNSA come from the germline V gene. Trimming cost V 1 base and J 2 bases, with 11 bases left between them. This CDR3 is built from 15 residues. DNA for the CDR3: TGTGCCAGCAGCTTAGTGGCCGGGTTACAAGAGACCCAGTACTTC. Translating it yields CASSLVAGLQETQYF.

CDR3 in DNA: TGTGCCAGCAGTCTTTCGCGGTGGGGGAGCTCCTACGAGCAGTACTTC. It specifies CASSLSRWGSSYEQYF. The chain carries TRBV6-2 or TRBV6-3 and TRBJ2-7; D is perhaps TRBD1 or TRBD2 (5 bases each). The CDR3 is 16 residues long. V lost 5 bases and J lost 0, with 17 bases in between. Germline V lookup: CDR1 MNHEY, CDR2 SVGEGT.

This clonotype was observed a handful of times. The chain joins TRBV10-3 to TRBJ1-1, with D possibly being TRBD1 (5 bases). Germline V gene lookup returns CDR1 ENHRY and CDR2 SYGVKD. This CDR3 has 15 amino acids. Trimming shortened V by 4 bases and J by 0 bases, and 12 bases separated the two germline ends. CDR3 loop: CAISGKGRMNTEAFF. CDR3 in DNA: TGTGCCATCAGTGGGAAGGGGCGCATGAACACTGAAGCTTTCTTT.

This chain joins TRBV12-3 or TRBV12-4 and TRBJ2-5; tentatively, D is TRBD1 or TRBD2 (6 bases each). CDR3 length: 16 residues. The V and J ends lost 7 bases and 4 bases respectively, with 22 bases between them. The chain's CDR3 is CASTRAGQFGGETQYF. In DNA, the CDR3 is TGTGCCAGCACCCGGGCGGGACAATTTGGGGGAGAGACCCAGTACTTC.

This clonotype was detected many times. CDR3 sequence: CASSMTRRMALHF. The CDR3 bases are TGTGCCAGCAGTATGACACGTCGTATGGCCCTCCACTTT. The chain recombines TRBV12-3 or TRBV12-4 with TRBJ1-6; D not certain. The V end lost 5 bases, the J end lost 14 bases, and 16 bases lay between the germline ends. The CDR3 extends over 13 amino acids.

This clonotype was counted many times. The chain carries TRBV5-1 and TRBJ2-1, with 9 positions matching TRBD2. The CDR3 runs 15 residues. Unmatched junction bases numbered 10, after V lost 5 bases and J lost 7 bases. CDR1 is SGHRS, CDR2 YFSETQ, per germline. This CDR3 reads CASSVKRGVANEQFF. CDR3 nucleotide sequence: TGCGCCAGCAGTGTGAAGCGGGGGGTCGCGAATGAGCAGTTCTTC.